This entry lists 28 T cell receptor beta chains sequenced from one sample in a study of cytomegalovirus exposure and HLA in healthy donors (dated by TCRdb to about 2017). Receptor libraries were prepared by the immunoSEQ multiplex PCR assay. For the multiplex PCR, a mixture combining 60 forward primers for TCR Vbeta segments and 13 reverse primers for TCR Jbeta segments was used. TCRdb carries this immuneACCESS record with in-frame sequences only. Its versions omit some clonotypes, under half of them owing to an unresolved V gene in the studies checked, with the rest unexplained. Here the sample has about 93,000 clones; about two thirds occur a single time. The top ten clonotypes cover roughly 5.5% of the sample. Sequencing was done on a sample of PBMCs. These receptors originate from a boy younger than 18 in good health and CMV-seropositive.

Regarding this clone: Sequence at one end of the junction differs from germline and may be a read error. V gene TRBV25-1 combines with J gene TRBJ2-1; tentative D call: TRBD2 (5 bases). This CDR3 has 12 residues. Germline lookup yields CDR1 MGHDK and CDR2 SYGVNS. CDR3 nucleotides: TGTGCCAGCAGGGAGGAATACAGTGAGCAGTTCTTC. It encodes CASREEYSEQFF.

The rearrangement links TRBV27 to TRBJ1-1; D gene ambiguous. Trimming stripped 5 bases from V and 2 bases from J, with 15 bases between. Germline CDR1 and CDR2: MNHEY and SMNVEV (reference sequence). There are 15 residues in the CDR3. For the CDR3, the DNA is TGTGCCAGCAGTCAGAAGACCAGGTCAAACACTGAAGCTTTCTTT. It translates to CASSQKTRSNTEAFF.

The chain combines TRBV19 with TRBJ1-4; 8 bases match TRBD1. CDR1 is LNHDA and CDR2 is SQIVND in the germline V gene (reference sequence). This CDR3 is 16 amino acids long. J gave up 6 bases and V 3 bases, and 9 bases lay outside the gene matches. The CDR3 here is CASSIRGRNPYEKLFF. The CDR3, as DNA: TGTGCCAGTAGTATCAGGGGGCGCAACCCCTATGAAAAACTGTTTTTT.

The V and J genes are TRBV7-2 and TRBJ1-3, with D perhaps TRBD1 (6 bases). Trimming shortened V by 7 bases and J by 0 bases, and 13 bases separated the two germline ends. The CDR3 spans 15 residues. CDR1 is SGHTA, CDR2 FQGNSA, per germline. CDR3 in DNA: TGTGCCAGCACCATTCCGGACAGCTCTGGAAACACCATATATTTT. It specifies CASTIPDSSGNTIYF.

For this clone: The junction differs from germline at one of its ends, possibly a read error. V and J are TRBV7-7 and TRBJ2-2; 7 bases line up with TRBD1. The CDR3 consists of 14 residues. The germline CDR1 and CDR2 sequences are SSHAT and FNYEAQ (reference sequence). The CDR3 coding sequence is TGTGCTAGCAGCCCGTCACAGGGGCCCGGGGAGCTGTTTTTT. Its translation: CASSPSQGPGELFF.

The genes are TRBV5-6 and TRBJ2-7; no definite D call. The CDR3 runs to 13 residues. Germline V gene data show CDR1 as SGHDT and CDR2 as YYEEEE. The germline V and J ends were trimmed by 2 bases and 1 base, with 7 bases remaining between them. The CDR3 DNA reads TGTGCCAGCAGCTTAGACACATCCTACGAGCAGTACTTC. Protein product: CASSLDTSYEQYF.

This chain connects TRBV19 to TRBJ1-2, with a weak D call TRBD1 (6 bases). The CDR3 has 13 amino acids. V shed 2 bases and J shed 2 bases, with 6 bases lying between them. Germline CDR1 reads LNHDA; CDR2 reads SQIVND (reference sequence). The CDR3 is CASSIQGNYGYTF. CDR3 sequence (DNA): TGTGCCAGTAGTATACAGGGGAACTATGGCTACACCTTC.

The V gene is TRBV7-6, the J gene TRBJ2-2, with 7 bases lining up with TRBD2. Germline CDR1 is SGHVS and CDR2 is FNYEAQ. The length of the CDR3 is 16 residues. Losses at the gene ends were 4 bases for V and 5 bases for J; bases not matched to a gene: 10. CDR3 DNA: TGTGCCAGCAGCTCTCGATCCCAGGGACTAACCGGGGAGCTGTTTTTT. Translation gives CASSSRSQGLTGELFF. The complete variable domain, with remaining parts taken from reference TRBV7-6 and TRBJ2-2, reads GAGVSQSPRYKVTKRGQDVALRCDPISGHVSLYWYRQALGQGPEFLTYFNYEAQQDKSGLPNDRFSAERPEGSISTLTIQRTEQRDSAMYRCASSSRSQGLTGELFFGEGSRLTVL.

CDR3 amino acids: CASSVAENTEAFF. The CDR3 DNA is TGCGCCAGCAGTGTGGCGGAGAACACTGAAGCTTTCTTT. The chain has TRBV10-1 and TRBJ1-1; D call uncertain. CDR1 is WNHNN, CDR2 SYGVQD, per germline (reference sequence). The V end was cut by 4 bases, the J end by 1 base, with 7 bases between. This CDR3 region has 13 residues.

The gene calls are TRBV27 and TRBJ1-6; D not certain. The CDR3 extends over 16 amino acids. The germline V gene encodes CDR1 MNHEY and CDR2 SMNVEV (reference sequence). Trimming took off 4 bases at V and 5 bases at J, with 15 bases between the two ends. This CDR3 is CASSSRAGIDNSPLHF. Here the CDR3 DNA reads TGTGCCAGCAGTTCCCGGGCCGGGATTGATAATTCACCCCTCCACTTT.

The V gene is TRBV2, the J gene TRBJ1-2; D perhaps matches TRBD1 (6 bases). CDR1 is SNHLY and CDR2 is FYNNEI in the germline V gene. The length of the CDR3 is 14 residues. With 7 bases removed from V and 3 bases from J, the gap between germline ends came to 15 bases. CDR3 region: CASNPGHRDYGYTF. The CDR3 DNA is TGTGCCAGCAACCCGGGACACCGGGACTATGGCTACACCTTC. Drawing the rest from reference TRBV2 and TRBJ1-2, the complete variable domain is EPEVTQTPSHQVTQMGQEVILRCVPISNHLYFYWYRQILGQKVEFLVSFYNNEISEKSEIFDDQFSVERPDGSNFTLKIRSTKLEDSAMYFCASNPGHRDYGYTFGSGTRLTVV.

The rearrangement links TRBV7-9 to TRBJ2-1, with 10 bases that match TRBD1. With V trimmed by 3 bases and J by 4 bases, 3 bases remained unmatched. There are 15 residues in the CDR3. Germline V CDR1 and CDR2: SEHNR, FQNEAQ (reference sequence). The CDR3 loop reads CASSLPGQGYNEQFF. The CDR3 nucleotides are TGTGCCAGCAGCTTGCCGGGACAGGGGTACAATGAGCAGTTCTTC.

This clone was seen only once. The junction shows a germline mismatch at one end, possibly a read error. The chain couples TRBV30 to TRBJ1-6, with D maybe TRBD1 (6 bases). The length of the CDR3 is 12 residues. Germline CDR1 and CDR2: GTSNPN and SVGIG (reference sequence). As DNA, the CDR3 is TGTGCCTGGAGTGGGACAGTATCACCCCTCAACTTT. Its translation: CAWSGTVSPLNF.

On this clone: Compared with germline, one end of the junction differs, possibly owing to a read error. The rearrangement joins TRBV7-9 to TRBJ2-7; D gene ambiguous. CDR1 is SEHNR, CDR2 FQNEAQ, per germline (reference sequence). The CDR3 spans 12 residues. As DNA, the CDR3 is TGTTCCAGCGCGGCGATTAACTACGAGCAGTACTTC. As protein: CSSAAINYEQYF.

The genes are TRBV29-1 and TRBJ2-1; 9 bases are shared with TRBD1. Germline V CDR1 and CDR2: SQVTM, ANQGSEA. This CDR3 comprises 14 residues. J gave up 10 bases and V 2 bases, and 9 bases lay outside the gene matches. CDR3 sequence: CSVETGTGRWEQFF. The DNA of the CDR3 is TGCAGCGTTGAAACCGGGACAGGGCGCTGGGAGCAGTTCTTC.

The rearrangement joins TRBV30 to TRBJ1-2; 7 bases map to TRBD1. V shed 0 bases and J 2 bases; nucleotides not matched to a gene: 6. Per the germline V gene, CDR1 is GTSNPN and CDR2 is SVGIG (reference sequence). The CDR3 is 15 amino acids. The CDR3 is CAWSVIPGQNYGYTF. CDR3 coding DNA: TGTGCCTGGAGTGTAATCCCGGGACAGAACTATGGCTACACCTTC.

This chain uses TRBV6-1 with TRBJ2-3; D is unresolved. CDR3 length: 12 amino acids. Germline-derived CDR1 and CDR2 are MNHNS and SASEGT. Trimming cost V 5 bases and J 6 bases, with 9 bases left between them. CDR3 sequence (DNA): TGTGCCAGCAGTCCCGTCAGGGATACGCAGTATTTT. It translates to CASSPVRDTQYF.

The CDR3 bases are TGTGCCAGCAAAACAGGAGAGATTGGAAACACCATATATTTT. Translated, it gives CASKTGEIGNTIYF. The chain combines TRBV6-1 with TRBJ1-3; D may be TRBD1 (5 bases). Trimming shortened V by 7 bases and J by 3 bases, and 13 bases separated the two germline ends. The CDR3 totals 14 residues. In germline, CDR1 is MNHNS, CDR2 SASEGT.

The V and J genes are TRBV9 and TRBJ2-7; TRBD1 matches 7 bases. The CDR3 has 16 residues. Germline assignment: CDR1 SGDLS and CDR2 YYNGEE. J lost 2 bases, V lost 5 bases, and 13 bases had no gene match. This chain's CDR3 is CASSKTSGQSAYEQYF. The CDR3 DNA reads as TGTGCCAGCAGTAAAACCTCGGGACAGTCGGCCTACGAGCAGTACTTC.

This rearrangement joins TRBV7-2 to TRBJ2-7, with TRBD1 identical over 8 bases. The trim removed 1 base at V and 11 bases at J, leaving 4 bases unmatched. Germline CDR1 SGHTA, CDR2 FQGNSA. This CDR3 is 12 amino acids long. The CDR3 loop reads CASSLGTGKKYF. The CDR3 DNA reads as TGTGCCAGCAGCTTAGGGACAGGGAAGAAGTACTTC.

This sequence joins TRBV12-5 and TRBJ2-3; D uncertain. Trimming pared 5 bases from V and 3 bases from J, leaving 6 bases between. The CDR3 extends over 12 amino acids. Per the germline V gene, CDR1 is LGHNT and CDR2 is FRNRAP. The chain's CDR3 is CASGLVTDTQYF. CDR3 nucleotide sequence: TGTGCTAGTGGTCTTGTTACAGATACGCAGTATTTT.

The gene calls are TRBV29-1 and TRBJ1-4; D is undetermined. V shed 4 bases and J shed 4 bases, with 16 bases lying between them. CDR3 length: 15 residues. The germline V gene encodes CDR1 SQVTM and CDR2 ANQGSEA. Written as DNA, the CDR3 is TGCAGCGTTGCAATTCAGACACCTAATAATGAAAAACTGTTTTTT. This sequence encodes CSVAIQTPNNEKLFF.

The genes are TRBV5-4 and TRBJ2-1; D gene unclear. The germline V and J ends were trimmed by 6 bases and 8 bases, with 9 bases remaining between them. The germline V gene has CDR1 SGHNT and CDR2 YYREEE (reference sequence). CDR3 length: 11 residues. CDR3 residues: CASKAQDEQFF. CDR3 coding DNA: TGTGCCAGCAAAGCTCAGGATGAGCAGTTCTTC.

The V call is TRBV30, the J call TRBJ2-1; 7 nucleotides align to TRBD1. J was trimmed by 10 bases and V by 0 bases; bases with no gene match: 9. CDR1 is GTSNPN and CDR2 is SVGIG in the germline V gene (reference sequence). This CDR3 is built from 14 residues. CDR3 DNA: TGTGCCTGGAGTGTAGGGGGCAGCCTTGACGAGCAGTTCTTC. This sequence encodes CAWSVGGSLDEQFF.

This chain connects TRBV5-6 to TRBJ1-4; tentatively, D is TRBD1 (6 bases). The CDR3 has 13 residues. Germline lookup yields CDR1 SGHDT and CDR2 YYEEEE. V dropped 4 bases and J dropped 10 bases, with 14 bases sitting between them. The CDR3 DNA sequence: TGTGCCAGCAGCCAAGGTGGGGGCGGAAAACTGTTTTTT. Amino acids: CASSQGGGGKLFF.

This clone turned up a few times. The CDR3 protein is CASSVRTSGFKYF. CDR3 in DNA: TGTGCCAGCAGTGTTCGGACTAGCGGGTTCAAGTACTTC. The V and J genes are TRBV2 and TRBJ2-7, with 11 bases matching TRBD2. The length of the CDR3 is 13 residues. The J segment lost 11 bases and the V segment lost 4 bases, leaving 7 bases of the junction unmatched. Germline V lookup: CDR1 SNHLY, CDR2 FYNNEI.

The rearrangement joins TRBV7-9 to TRBJ1-2; D is possibly TRBD1 (5 bases). V shed 1 base and J shed 6 bases, with 9 bases lying between them. The length of the CDR3 is 13 residues. CDR1 and CDR2 from the germline V gene are SEHNR and FQNEAQ (reference sequence). The CDR3: CASSLGGTDGYTF. CDR3 DNA sequence: TGTGCCAGCAGCTTAGGAGGGACTGATGGCTACACCTTC.

The chain combines TRBV5-6 with TRBJ1-2, with TRBD1 matching 8 bases. The CDR3 totals 16 residues. Trimming took 0 bases from V and 3 from J; bases not matched to a gene: 7. CDR1 and CDR2 from the germline V gene are SGHDT and YYEEEE. The CDR3 sequence is CASSLGGAGGDYGYTF. DNA for the CDR3: TGTGCCAGCAGCTTGGGTGGTGCAGGGGGCGACTATGGCTACACCTTC.